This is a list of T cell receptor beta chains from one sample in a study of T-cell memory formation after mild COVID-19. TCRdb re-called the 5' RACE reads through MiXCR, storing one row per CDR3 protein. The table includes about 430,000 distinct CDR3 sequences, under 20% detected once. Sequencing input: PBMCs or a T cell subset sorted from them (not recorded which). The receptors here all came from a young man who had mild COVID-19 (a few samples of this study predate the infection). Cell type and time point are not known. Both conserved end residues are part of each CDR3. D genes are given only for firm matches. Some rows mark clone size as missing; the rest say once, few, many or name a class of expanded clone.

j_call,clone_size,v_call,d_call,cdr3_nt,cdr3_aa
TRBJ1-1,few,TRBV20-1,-,TGCACCTCGCCAAGGGACACTGAAGCTTTCTTT,CTSPRDTEAFF
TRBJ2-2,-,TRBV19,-,TGTGCCAGTAGTATCATCGGGGGCCAGAACACCGGGGAGCTGTTTTTT,CASSIIGGQNTGELFF
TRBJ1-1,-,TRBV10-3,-,TGTGCCATCAGTGAGCGCTTACAGGGCCCAGAATTCTTT,CAISERLQGPEFF
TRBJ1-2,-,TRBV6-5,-,TGTGCCAGCAGCCCAGGGACGGCCCCCCGTGGCTACACCTTC,CASSPGTAPRGYTF
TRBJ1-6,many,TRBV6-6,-,TGTGCCAGCAGTTATTTGAGGGTGTCAGGGAATAATTCACCCCTCCACTTT,CASSYLRVSGNNSPLHF
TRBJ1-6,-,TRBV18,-,TGTGCCAGCTCACCGGGGGGTGACGATTCACCCCTCCACTTT,CASSPGGDDSPLHF
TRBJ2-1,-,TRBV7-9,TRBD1,TGTGCCAGCAGCCCCCGGGACAGCCACCGCTACAATGAGCAGTTCTTC,CASSPRDSHRYNEQFF
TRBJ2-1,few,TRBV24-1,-,TGTGCCACCAGTGATTGGGACCGTGCGGGTGAGCAGTTCTTC,CATSDWDRAGEQFF
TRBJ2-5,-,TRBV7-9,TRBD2,TGTGCCAGCAGGGCCGGGACTAGCGGGGGACAAGAGACCCAGTACTTC,CASRAGTSGGQETQYF
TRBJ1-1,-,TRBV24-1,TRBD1,TGTGCCACCGGGACAGGGGATCGCACTGAAGCTTTCTTT,CATGTGDRTEAFF
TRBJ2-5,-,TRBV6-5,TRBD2,TGTGCCAGCAGTCCCGGGCTAGCGGGGCTCCAAGAGACCCAGTACTTC,CASSPGLAGLQETQYF
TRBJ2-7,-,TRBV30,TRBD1,TGTGCCTGGAGTGTGGGACAGTTGAATTTC,CAWSVGQLNF
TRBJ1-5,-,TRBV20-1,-,TGCAGTGCTAGAAGGGGGGCTAGCAATCAGCCCCAGCATTTT,CSARRGASNQPQHF
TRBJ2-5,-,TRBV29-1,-,TGCAGCGTTGAGGGGACCCAGTACTTC,CSVEGTQYF
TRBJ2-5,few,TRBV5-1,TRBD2,TGCGCCAGCAGCTTTCTAGCGGGGGTTACCCAAGAGACCCAGTACTTC,CASSFLAGVTQETQYF
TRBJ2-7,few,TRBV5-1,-,TGCGCCAGCAGCTGGGGACACCGGGACGGCTACGAGCAGTACTTC,CASSWGHRDGYEQYF
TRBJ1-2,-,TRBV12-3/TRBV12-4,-,TGTGCCAGCGATGGGCCCCGGGAGGGCTACACCTTC,CASDGPREGYTF
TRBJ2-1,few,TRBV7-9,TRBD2,TGTGCCAGCAGCCCCACGGGACTAGCGGGGGTGAAGAGCTCCTACAATGAGCAGTTCTTC,CASSPTGLAGVKSSYNEQFF
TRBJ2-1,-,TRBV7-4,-,TGTGCCAGCAGCATAGTCCAGGGGATGATAAACAATGAGCAGTTCTTC,CASSIVQGMINNEQFF
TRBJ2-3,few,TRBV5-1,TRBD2,TGCGCCAGCAGCTCACGGACTAGCGGGGGACATACGCAGTATTTT,CASSSRTSGGHTQYF
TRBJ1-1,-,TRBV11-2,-,TGTGCCAGCAGCCCTAGGGGGGTCCGACACTCGGTGAACACTGAAGCTTTCTTT,CASSPRGVRHSVNTEAFF
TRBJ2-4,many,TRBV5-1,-,TGCGCCAGCAGCTTGGAGTCCCGGGCCCTTGGGGCCAAAAACATTCAGTACTTC,CASSLESRALGAKNIQYF
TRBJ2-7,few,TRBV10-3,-,TGTGCCACCCGGGGACTCTTAACCTACGAGCAGTACTTC,CATRGLLTYEQYF
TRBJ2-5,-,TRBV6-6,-,TGTGCCAGCAGATATTCGAGCGGGGAGACCCAGTACTTC,CASRYSSGETQYF
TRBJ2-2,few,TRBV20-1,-,TGCAGTGCTAGAGATTACAGCACCGGGGAGCTGTTTTTT,CSARDYSTGELFF
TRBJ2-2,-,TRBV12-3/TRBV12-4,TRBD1,TGTGCCAGCAGGGTGGACAGGGAGATCACCGGGGAGCTGTTTTTT,CASRVDREITGELFF
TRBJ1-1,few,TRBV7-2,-,TGTGCCAGCAGCTTAAGTGCAGCCCCCGGATCCCCTGAAGCTTTCTTT,CASSLSAAPGSPEAFF
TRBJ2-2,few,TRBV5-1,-,TGCGCCAGCAGCGAACGACCTGGCGGCGCGAACACCGGGGAGCTGTTTTTT,CASSERPGGANTGELFF
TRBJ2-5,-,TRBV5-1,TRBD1,TGCGCCAGCAGCTATGAGGGACAGGGGGCGTTCGGGGAGACCCAGTACTTC,CASSYEGQGAFGETQYF
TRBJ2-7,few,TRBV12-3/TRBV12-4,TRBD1,TGTGCCAGCAGGGACACAGGGGGCTACGAGCAGTACTTC,CASRDTGGYEQYF
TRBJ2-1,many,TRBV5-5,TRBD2,TGTGCCAGCAGTCCCGGGGGGGCGGATGAGCAGTTCTTC,CASSPGGADEQFF
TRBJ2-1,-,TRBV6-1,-,TGTGCCAGCAGTGAACCGAGTGGGGGGGGGCCTTTTTATGAGCAGTTCTTC,CASSEPSGGGPFYEQFF
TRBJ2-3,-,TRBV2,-,TGTGCCAGCAGCCGTTTACTAGGGGGGGCGGGACCAGATACGCAGTATTTT,CASSRLLGGAGPDTQYF
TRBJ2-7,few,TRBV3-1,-,TGTGCCAGCAGCCAAGTTGTACAGACCGACGAGCAGTACTTC,CASSQVVQTDEQYF
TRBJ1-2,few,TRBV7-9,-,TGTGCCAGCAGCTACCCAGGCTATGGCTACACCTTC,CASSYPGYGYTF
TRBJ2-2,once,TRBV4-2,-,TGTGCCAGCAGCCAAGATTGGAGCTCGGGTGACACCGGGGAGCTGTTTTTT,CASSQDWSSGDTGELFF
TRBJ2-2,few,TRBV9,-,TGTGCCAGCAGCGTGAGGGACTTCGCGAACACCGGGGAGCTGTTTTTT,CASSVRDFANTGELFF
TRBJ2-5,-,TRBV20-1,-,TGCAGTGCGGGGAACGGAGAGACCCAGTACTTC,CSAGNGETQYF
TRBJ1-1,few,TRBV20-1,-,TGCAGTGCTCGTCTTGGGGTTAACACTGAAGCTTTCTTT,CSARLGVNTEAFF
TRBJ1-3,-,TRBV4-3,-,TGCGCCAGCAGCCAAGAACTTAGAAACACCATATATTTT,CASSQELRNTIYF
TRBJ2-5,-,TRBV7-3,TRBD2,TGTGCCAGCAGCCCAGAAGCAAAAGCGGGGGGGCCCGAGACCCAGTACTTC,CASSPEAKAGGPETQYF
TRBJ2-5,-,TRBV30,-,TGTGCCTGGAACACGGGGCAGGAGACCCAGTACTTC,CAWNTGQETQYF
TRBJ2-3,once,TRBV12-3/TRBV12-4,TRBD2,TGTGCCAGCAGTTCCGTAGCGGGGGTACCAGATACGCAGTATTTT,CASSSVAGVPDTQYF
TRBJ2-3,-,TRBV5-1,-,TGCGCCAGCAGCGCGGCGGGACGCACAGATACGCAGTATTTT,CASSAAGRTDTQYF
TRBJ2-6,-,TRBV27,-,TGTGCCAGCTGGCGGGGCTCTGGGGCCAACGTCCTGACTTTC,CASWRGSGANVLTF
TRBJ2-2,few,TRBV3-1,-,TGTGCCAGCAGCCGGCTAGGGTCTTACACCGGGGAGCTGTTTTTT,CASSRLGSYTGELFF